This T cell receptor (beta chain) was recovered during a study of T-cell memory formation after mild COVID-19. In the study overall: The two donors had largely donor-specific TCR clusters. Study observations and caveats: CD4/CD8 balance characterized clones contracting day 15 to 85, and CD4+ skew characterized later expanders.

On this clonotype: Its specificity is unknown.

A 5'RACE reaction primed in the constant segment made cDNA libraries of TCR alpha and TCR beta, and these carried sample barcodes and UMIs. In TCRdb, the 5' RACE reads were re-called with MiXCR into one record per CDR3 protein. The sample comprises fewer than 400,000 distinct CDR3 sequences, roughly 15% of which are singletons, and roughly 21% rests with the top ten. The V gene lost 0 bases and the J gene lost 10 bases, with 14 bases spanning the gap. Germline V CDR1 and CDR2: SGHRS, YFSETQ. The CDR3 contains 14 residues. Source material: PBMCs or a T cell subset sorted from them (not recorded which). The chain has TRBV5-1 and TRBJ2-1; D not certain. The receptor was isolated from a man between 18 and 35 years old who had mild COVID-19 (a few samples of this study predate the infection). Cell type and time point are not known. The CDR3 nucleotides are TGCGCCAGCAGCTTGGTACCTAACAATGCGGAGCAGTTCTTC. Its protein product is CASSLVPNNAEQFF.